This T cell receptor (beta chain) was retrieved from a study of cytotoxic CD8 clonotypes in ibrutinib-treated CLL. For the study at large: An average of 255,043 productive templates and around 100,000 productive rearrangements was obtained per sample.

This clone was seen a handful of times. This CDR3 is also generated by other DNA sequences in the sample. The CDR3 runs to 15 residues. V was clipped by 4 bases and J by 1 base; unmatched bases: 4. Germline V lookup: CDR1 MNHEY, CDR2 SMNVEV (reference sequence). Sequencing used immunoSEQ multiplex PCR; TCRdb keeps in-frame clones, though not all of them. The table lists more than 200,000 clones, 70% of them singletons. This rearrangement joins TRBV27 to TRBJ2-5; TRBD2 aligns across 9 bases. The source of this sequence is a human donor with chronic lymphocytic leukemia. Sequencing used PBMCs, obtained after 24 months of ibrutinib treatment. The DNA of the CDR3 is TGTGCCAGCAGTTGGGGCGGGAGGGCCCAAGAGACCCAGTACTTC. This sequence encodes CASSWGGRAQETQYF.